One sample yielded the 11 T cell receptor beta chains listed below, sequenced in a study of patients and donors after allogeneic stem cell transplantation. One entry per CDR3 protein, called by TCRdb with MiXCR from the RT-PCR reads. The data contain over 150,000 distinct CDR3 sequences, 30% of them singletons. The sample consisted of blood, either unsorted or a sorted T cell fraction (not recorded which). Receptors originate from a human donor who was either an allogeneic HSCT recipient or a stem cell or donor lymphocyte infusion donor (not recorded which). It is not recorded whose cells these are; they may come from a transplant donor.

The CDR3 spells CATSAEANYGYTF. The CDR3 coding sequence is TGTGCCACCAGTGCGGAGGCCAACTATGGCTACACCTTC. The V call is TRBV24-1, the J call TRBJ1-2; D gene ambiguous. The CDR3 sequence is 13 residues long. Germline V CDR1 and CDR2: KGHDR, SFDVKD. Trimming took off 5 bases at V and 2 bases at J, with 8 bases between the two ends.

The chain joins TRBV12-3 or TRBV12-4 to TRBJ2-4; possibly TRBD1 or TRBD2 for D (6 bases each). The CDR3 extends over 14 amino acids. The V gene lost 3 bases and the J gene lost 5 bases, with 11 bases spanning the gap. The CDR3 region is CASSFEGGENIQYF. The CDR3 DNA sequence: TGTGCCAGCAGTTTCGAGGGGGGAGAAAACATTCAGTACTTC.

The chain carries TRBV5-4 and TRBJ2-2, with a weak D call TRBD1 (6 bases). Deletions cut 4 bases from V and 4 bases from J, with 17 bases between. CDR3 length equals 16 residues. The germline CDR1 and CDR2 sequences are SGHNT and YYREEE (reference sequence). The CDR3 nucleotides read TGTGCCAGCAGCCGTAATACAGGGCTACTCACCGGGGAGCTGTTTTTT. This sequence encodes CASSRNTGLLTGELFF.

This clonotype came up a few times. In nucleotides, the CDR3 is TGTGCCAGCAGCTTGGCGGGGGACAGGGGGCTCCGAGAGACCCAGTACTTC. Its translation is CASSLAGDRGLRETQYF. This chain joins TRBV5-6 and TRBJ2-5; TRBD1 agrees at 12 bases. This CDR3 is 17 amino acids long. Per germline, CDR1 SGHDT and CDR2 YYEEEE. The junction had 7 bases not matched to a gene; V was cut back by 0 bases and J by 4 bases.

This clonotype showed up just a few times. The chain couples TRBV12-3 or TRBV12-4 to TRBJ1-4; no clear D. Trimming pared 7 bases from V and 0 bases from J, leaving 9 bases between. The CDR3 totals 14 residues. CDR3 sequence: CASTGVATNEKLFF. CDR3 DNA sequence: TGTGCCAGCACCGGGGTCGCAACTAATGAAAAACTGTTTTTT.

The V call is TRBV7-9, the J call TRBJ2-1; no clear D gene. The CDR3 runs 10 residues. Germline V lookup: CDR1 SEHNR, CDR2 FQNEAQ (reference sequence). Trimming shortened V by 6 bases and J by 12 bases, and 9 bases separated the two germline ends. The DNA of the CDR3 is TGTGCCAGCAGTCCGATGGGGCAGTTCTTC. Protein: CASSPMGQFF.

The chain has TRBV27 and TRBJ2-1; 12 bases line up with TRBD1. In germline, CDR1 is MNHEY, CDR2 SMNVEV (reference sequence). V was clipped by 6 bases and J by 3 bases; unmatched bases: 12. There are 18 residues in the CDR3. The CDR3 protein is CASRPGQGAGYIYNEQFF. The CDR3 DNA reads TGTGCCAGCAGGCCGGGACAGGGGGCGGGTTATATCTACAATGAGCAGTTCTTC.

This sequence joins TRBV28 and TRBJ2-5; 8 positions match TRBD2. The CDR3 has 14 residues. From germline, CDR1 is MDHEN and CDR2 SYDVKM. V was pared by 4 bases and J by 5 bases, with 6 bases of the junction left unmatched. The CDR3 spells CASSYPGLGETQYF. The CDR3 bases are TGTGCCAGCAGTTATCCGGGACTAGGGGAGACCCAGTACTTC.

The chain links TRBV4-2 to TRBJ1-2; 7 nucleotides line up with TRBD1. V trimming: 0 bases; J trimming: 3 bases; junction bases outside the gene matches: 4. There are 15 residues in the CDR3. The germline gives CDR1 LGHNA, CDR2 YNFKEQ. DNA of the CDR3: TGTGCCAGCAGCCAAGAAGGCACAGGGGACTATGGCTACACCTTC. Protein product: CASSQEGTGDYGYTF.

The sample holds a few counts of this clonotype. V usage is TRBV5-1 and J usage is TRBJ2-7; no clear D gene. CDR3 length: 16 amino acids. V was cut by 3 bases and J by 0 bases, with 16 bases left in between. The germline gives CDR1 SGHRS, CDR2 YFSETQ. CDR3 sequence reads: CASSYELLAYSYEQYF. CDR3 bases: TGCGCCAGCAGCTATGAACTACTCGCTTACTCCTACGAGCAGTACTTC.

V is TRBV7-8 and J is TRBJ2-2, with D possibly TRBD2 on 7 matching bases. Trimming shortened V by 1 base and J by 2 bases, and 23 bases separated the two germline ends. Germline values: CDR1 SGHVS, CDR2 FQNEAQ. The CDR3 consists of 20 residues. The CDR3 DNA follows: TGTGCCAGCAGCTTAGTTCCCTCGGGGGGCTCTGATCGAAACACCGGGGAGCTGTTTTTT. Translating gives CASSLVPSGGSDRNTGELFF.